This T cell receptor beta chain is from a study of PD-1 blockade in classical Hodgkin lymphoma (dated by TCRdb to 2018 to 2021). Regarding the research as a whole: Nivolumab dosing was 3 mg/kg intravenously every 2 weeks, continuing until either disease progression or unacceptable toxicity. To define a peripheral blood immune signature of response to PD-1 blockade in classical Hodgkin lymphoma, the study combined TCR beta sequencing with CyTOF.

Findings and caveats that apply to the study as a whole: Lower diversity was seen in patients whose nivolumab began less than 1 year after ASCT, and these patients were left out of later analyses so that immune reconstitution would not confound the results. By C4D1, a significant rise was seen in CD4+ TCR diversity but not in CD8+ TCR diversity (p=0.0027 vs p=0.16), and the rise was most apparent among complete responders (p=0.02). The study was restricted to a single clinical trial cohort, and the causes of repertoire differences, possibly disease activity or prior therapy, were left undefined. Baseline TCR diversity was reported as lower in newly diagnosed patients than in healthy donors, and lower still in relapsed/refractory patients. Baseline diversity similar to that of newly diagnosed patients was observed in trial patients achieving complete response, whereas significantly lower diversity was observed in partial responders and progressors.

What the time point label conveys for this sample: cycle 2 day 1 (C2D1) of nivolumab. Every trial patient had relapsed after autologous stem cell transplantation, and cohorts A, B and C differed in prior brentuximab vedotin exposure. A total of roughly 60 patients with relapsed/refractory classical Hodgkin lymphoma made up the trial cohort, and each patient's best overall response was complete response, partial response or progressive disease. In the multi-cohort phase II CheckMate 205 trial, trial patients received single-agent nivolumab. An independent review committee assessed best overall response using the 2007 International Working Group response criteria. Trial PBMCs were collected immediately before nivolumab initiation (C1D1) and during therapy at cycle 2 day 1 and cycle 4 day 1. Peripheral blood was collected in 8 mL Vacutainer Cell Preparation Tubes, from which PBMCs were isolated by centrifugation and then cryopreserved.

Of note for this clone: It has no known antigen specificity. Per-base quality was not reported, and no clone a single base away is much larger than it.

The Qiagen DNeasy kit was used to extract genomic DNA from unsorted PBMCs and from the negatively selected CD4+ and CD8+ fractions. TCR beta CDR3 regions were subjected to amplification by immunoSEQ multiplex PCR with primers that anneal to V and J segments. Amplification bias was minimized using a synthetic immune receptor repertoire, and residual bias was removed computationally after sequencing. Turning to the authors' computational methods: Custom Python scripts were used to quantify repertoire diversity as the Shannon entropy index. Unsorted, CD4+ and CD8+ repertoires were examined separately, except in combined analyses, for which CD4+ and CD8+ sequences were merged in silico. A clone was considered expanded if an increase in frequency of at least 2-fold after treatment relative to C1D1 was found, and a pseudocount of 0.5 was applied to clones undetected at baseline. Singleton clones were defined as clones with 0 or 1 copy at C1D1, and non-singleton clones were defined as clones with 2 or more copies. Clones expanded in unsorted samples were assigned a CD4+, CD8+ or unknown annotation through matching of protein sequences in sorted samples from the same patient. Wilcoxon tests on paired samples were used to test changes in diversity from C1D1 to C4D1. TCRdb re-hosts the immuneACCESS table, in-frame sequences only. Its copies lack some clones; in the studies checked, an unresolved V gene accounts for under half of them, and the cause for the rest is not known. V and J calls and clone size are those listed in that table; D and trimming were worked out from the DNA. Across this sample there are around 60,000 clones, with 88% seen only once. The top ten clones comprise under 7% of the sample.

Sequencing was performed on peripheral blood mononuclear cells (PBMCs), taken before the second cycle of nivolumab. This TCR derives from a human donor with classical Hodgkin lymphoma.

The nucleotide sequence reads TGTGCCAGCAGCCAAAGCGGGACCGGGTCCCAAGAGACCCAGTACTTC. Its protein reads: CASSQSGTGSQETQYF. The rearrangement combines TRBV7-9 with TRBJ2-5; the central 7 bases match TRBD2. For this chain, trimming is 5 bases at the V end and 1 base at the J end, and the number of junction bases without a gene match is 10. CDR1 is given as SEHNR and CDR2 as FQNEAQ, both from the germline V gene (reference sequence). Its CDR3 holds 16 amino acids, cysteine through phenylalanine. The retained sequence is limited to the CDR3, 48 bases, with the frame set at the first base.